This T cell receptor beta chain appears in the sequencing data of a study of shared clonotypes between healthy human individuals. As for the study in general: Donors had three CD4 naive, three CD4 memory, two CD8 naive and one CD8 memory plate apiece.

The sample holds one count of this clone. Its antigen remains unknown. Points from the study as a whole: When compared with the clonotypes that were shared by all four sorted-subset donors, the non-shared clonotypes turned out to have lower generation probabilities.

Sequencing used immunoSEQ multiplex PCR; TCRdb keeps in-frame clones, though not all of them. The data contain some 1.5 million clones, over 95% of them singletons. This CDR3 is built from 15 residues. Germline lookup yields CDR1 MNHEY and CDR2 SMNVEV (reference sequence). V was pared by 5 bases and J by 7 bases, with 20 bases between. This sequence originates from a young man in good health. Sequencing was performed on naive CD4+ T cells sorted from blood. As for subset: CD45RA+ positively selected. The chain is built from TRBV27 and TRBJ1-2; D unresolved. In DNA form, the CDR3 reads TGTGCCAGCAGTCCACATGGCGGACCGCTCCGTGGCTACACCTTC. Translated, it gives CASSPHGGPLRGYTF.